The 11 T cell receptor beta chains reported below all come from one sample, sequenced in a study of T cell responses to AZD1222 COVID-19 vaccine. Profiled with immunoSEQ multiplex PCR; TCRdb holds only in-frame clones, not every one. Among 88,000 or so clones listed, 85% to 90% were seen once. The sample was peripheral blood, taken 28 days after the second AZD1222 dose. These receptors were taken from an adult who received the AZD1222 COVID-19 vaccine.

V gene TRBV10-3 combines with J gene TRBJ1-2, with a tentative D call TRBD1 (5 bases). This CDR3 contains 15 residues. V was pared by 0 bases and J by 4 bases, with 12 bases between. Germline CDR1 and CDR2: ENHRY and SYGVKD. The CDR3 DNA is TGTGCCATCAGTGAGTCTTTGGGGCCGGGCTATGGCTACACCTTC. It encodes CAISESLGPGYGYTF.

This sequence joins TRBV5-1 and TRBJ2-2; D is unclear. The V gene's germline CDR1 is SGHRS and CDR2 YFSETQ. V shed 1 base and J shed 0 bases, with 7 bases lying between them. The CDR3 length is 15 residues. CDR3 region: CASSLPVANTGELFF. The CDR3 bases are TGCGCCAGCAGCTTGCCAGTAGCGAACACCGGGGAGCTGTTTTTT.

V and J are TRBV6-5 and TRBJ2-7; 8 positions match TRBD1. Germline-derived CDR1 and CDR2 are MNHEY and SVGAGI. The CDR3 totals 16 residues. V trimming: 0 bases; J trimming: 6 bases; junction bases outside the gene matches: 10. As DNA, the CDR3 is TGTGCCAGCAGTTACTCCCAGGACAGGGTCAATAGCGAGCAGTACTTC. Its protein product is CASSYSQDRVNSEQYF.

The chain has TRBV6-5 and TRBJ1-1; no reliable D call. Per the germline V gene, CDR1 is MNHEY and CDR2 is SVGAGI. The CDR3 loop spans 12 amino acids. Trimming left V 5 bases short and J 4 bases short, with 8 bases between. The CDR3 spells CASSTIFTEAFF. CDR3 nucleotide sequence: TGTGCCAGCAGTACTATTTTCACTGAAGCTTTCTTT.

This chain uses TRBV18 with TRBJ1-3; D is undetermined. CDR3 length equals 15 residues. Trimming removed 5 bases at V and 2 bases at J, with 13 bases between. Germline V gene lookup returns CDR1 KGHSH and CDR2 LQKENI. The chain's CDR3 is CASSSSMEAGNTIYF. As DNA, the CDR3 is TGTGCCAGCTCATCAAGCATGGAAGCTGGAAACACCATATATTTT.

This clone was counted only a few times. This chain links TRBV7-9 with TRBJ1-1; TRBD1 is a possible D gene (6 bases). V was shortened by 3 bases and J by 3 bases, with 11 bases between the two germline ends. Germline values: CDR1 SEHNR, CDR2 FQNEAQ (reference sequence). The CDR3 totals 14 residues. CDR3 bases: TGTGCCAGCAGCTTGGACAGTGGTTACACTGAAGCTTTCTTT. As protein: CASSLDSGYTEAFF.

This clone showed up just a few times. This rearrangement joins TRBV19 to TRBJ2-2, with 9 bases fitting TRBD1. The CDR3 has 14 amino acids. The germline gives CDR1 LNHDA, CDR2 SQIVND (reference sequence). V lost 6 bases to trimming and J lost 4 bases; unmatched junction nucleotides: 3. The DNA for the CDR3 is TGTGCCAGTAGGTGGACAGGGGTCACCGGGGAGCTGTTTTTT. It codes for CASRWTGVTGELFF. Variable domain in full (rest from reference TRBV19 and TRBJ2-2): DGGITQSPKYLFRKEGQNVTLSCEQNLNHDAMYWYRQDPGQGLRLIYYSQIVNDFQKGDIAEGYSVSREKKESFPLTVTSAQKNPTAFYLCASRWTGVTGELFFGEGSRLTVL.

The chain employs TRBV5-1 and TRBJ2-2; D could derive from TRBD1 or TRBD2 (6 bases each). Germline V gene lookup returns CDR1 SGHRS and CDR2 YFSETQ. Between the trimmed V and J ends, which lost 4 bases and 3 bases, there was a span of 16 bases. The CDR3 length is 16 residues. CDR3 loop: CASSNRPRGDTGELFF. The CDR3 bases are TGCGCCAGCAGCAACAGGCCAAGGGGGGACACCGGGGAGCTGTTTTTT.

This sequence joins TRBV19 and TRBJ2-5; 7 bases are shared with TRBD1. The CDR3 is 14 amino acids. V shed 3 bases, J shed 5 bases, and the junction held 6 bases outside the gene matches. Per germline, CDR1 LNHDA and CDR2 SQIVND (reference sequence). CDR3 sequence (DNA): TGTGCCAGTAGTATTCAGACAGGGCGCGAGACCCAGTACTTC. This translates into CASSIQTGRETQYF.

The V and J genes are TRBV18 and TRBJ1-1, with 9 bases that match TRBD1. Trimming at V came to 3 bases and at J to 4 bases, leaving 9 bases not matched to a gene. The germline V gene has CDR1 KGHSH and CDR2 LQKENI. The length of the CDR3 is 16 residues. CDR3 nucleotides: TGTGCCAGCTCACCGGACGAACAGGGACAGGGCACTGAAGCTTTCTTT. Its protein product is CASSPDEQGQGTEAFF.

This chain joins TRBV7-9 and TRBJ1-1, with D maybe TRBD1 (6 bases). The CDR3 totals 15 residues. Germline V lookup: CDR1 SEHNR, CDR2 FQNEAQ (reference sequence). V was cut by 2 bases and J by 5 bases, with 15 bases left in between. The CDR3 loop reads CASSLTPHRETEAFF. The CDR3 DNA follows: TGTGCCAGCAGCTTAACCCCCCACAGGGAAACTGAAGCTTTCTTT.